These 27 T cell receptor beta chains originate from one sample sequenced in a study of T cells in Graves' hyperthyroidism and ophthalmopathy (dated by TCRdb to about 2019). The library came from multiplex PCR. The data were produced on an Illumina HiSeq 2000. Amplification of TCR beta CDR3 regions was carried out from RNA transcripts. The TCR CDR3 was subjected to a first round of RT-PCR using the HTBI primer set and the Qiagen OneStep RT-PCR kit. Using fastp at Q25 and MiXCR, TCRdb reprocessed the public reads and kept productive beta chains. Entries that share a CDR3 protein sequence are merged under the most common genes and DNA. The sample data list 500,000 to 800,000 distinct CDR3 sequences, and 45% of these were observed just once. The leading ten clones occupy less than 9% of the sample. The source material was peripheral blood or thyroid tissue (not recorded which). Receptors were obtained from an adult man with Graves' disease, either hyperthyroidism or ophthalmopathy (not recorded which).

This clonotype was observed many times. Here the CDR3 reads CATSDRQGAQETQYF. CDR3 nucleotide sequence: TGTGCCACCAGTGACCGACAGGGAGCACAAGAGACCCAGTACTTC. The chain combines TRBV24-1 with TRBJ2-5; 7 positions agree with TRBD1. This CDR3 is 15 amino acids long. Per germline, CDR1 KGHDR and CDR2 SFDVKD. After removal of 4 bases from V and 2 bases from J, the junction contained 6 bases not matched to a gene.

Only a few counts were recorded for this clonotype. V gene TRBV4-2 combines with J gene TRBJ2-7; 7 bases align to TRBD2. The germline V gene encodes CDR1 LGHNA and CDR2 YNFKEQ. The CDR3 is 15 amino acids. J was trimmed by 4 bases and V by 4 bases; bases with no gene match: 10. This CDR3 is CASSPQRDYEYEQYF. Written as DNA, the CDR3 is TGTGCCAGCAGCCCCCAAAGGGACTATGAATACGAGCAGTACTTC.

The rearrangement joins TRBV2 to TRBJ2-7; the D call may be TRBD1 or TRBD2 (6 bases each). The germline V gene has CDR1 SNHLY and CDR2 FYNNEI. V was trimmed by 2 bases and J by 0 bases, leaving 17 bases between them. CDR3 length: 17 residues. CDR3 DNA: TGTGCCAGCAGTGAATTGCCGGGGGCAATCGACTCCTACGAGCAGTACTTC. This gives the protein CASSELPGAIDSYEQYF. Variable domain in full (rest from reference TRBV2 and TRBJ2-7): EPEVTQTPSHQVTQMGQEVILRCVPISNHLYFYWYRQILGQKVEFLVSFYNNEISEKSEIFDDQFSVERPDGSNFTLKIRSTKLEDSAMYFCASSELPGAIDSYEQYFGPGTRLTVT.

A remark on this clonotype: Its ends do not fully match the called genes, so a read error is possible. V gene TRBV24-1 combines with J gene TRBJ1-1, with 9 nucleotides matching TRBD1. The CDR3 is 15 residues long. Germline CDR1 is KGHDR and CDR2 is SFDVKD. CDR3 coding DNA: TGTGCCAGCAGTGTCGGGACAGGGTGGAACACTGAAGCTTTCTTT. Encoded protein: CASSVGTGWNTEAFF.

This chain links TRBV29-1 with TRBJ2-7, with D perhaps TRBD2 (5 bases). V was cut by 7 bases and J by 0 bases, with 13 bases left in between. The CDR3 runs to 13 residues. The germline gives CDR1 SQVTM, CDR2 ANQGSEA. In DNA form, the CDR3 reads TGCAGCGCCCGGGATATAACCTCCTACGAGCAGTACTTC. Amino acids: CSARDITSYEQYF.

The chain has TRBV7-9 and TRBJ1-5; D is perhaps TRBD1 (5 bases). Germline V gene lookup returns CDR1 SEHNR and CDR2 FQNEAQ (reference sequence). The CDR3 consists of 14 residues. V was trimmed by 5 bases and J by 6 bases, leaving 14 bases between them. The CDR3 region has the DNA TGTGCCAGCAGCCCGGGACCTCCGGGTCAGCCCCAGCATTTT. Residues: CASSPGPPGQPQHF.

Points on this clonotype: Because it lacks the conserved phenylalanine or tryptophan at the end, this CDR3 is likely a read error. The limits of the CDR3 on the DNA are not certain, so only TCRdb's listed CDR3 is given. The V and J genes are TRBV6-5 and TRBJ1-2; the D call TRBD1 from the table was never checked on the DNA. CDR1 and CDR2 (germline): MNHEY, SVGAGI. The CDR3 has 10 residues if both end residues are counted. This CDR3 reads CASSGYRGRI.

This clonotype appeared many times. V usage is TRBV19 and J usage is TRBJ1-1; weak D call: TRBD1 (6 bases). Trimming left V 5 bases short and J 1 base short, with 11 bases between. This CDR3 comprises 14 residues. Germline CDR1 and CDR2: LNHDA and SQIVND (reference sequence). CDR3 bases: TGTGCCAGTAGTCCACAGACAGGGAACACTGAAGCTTTCTTT. Residues: CASSPQTGNTEAFF.

This chain joins TRBV29-1 and TRBJ1-5, with TRBD1 as a possible D gene (5 bases). Deletions cut 5 bases from V and 5 bases from J, with 13 bases between. The CDR3 runs to 13 residues. The germline gives CDR1 SQVTM, CDR2 ANQGSEA. CDR3 coding DNA: TGCAGCGTTCGGGACGGCAGATATCAGCCCCAGCATTTT. Translated: CSVRDGRYQPQHF.

V is TRBV20-1 and J is TRBJ1-4, with a tentative D call TRBD1 (6 bases). This CDR3 has 16 amino acids. CDR1 and CDR2 (germline): DFQATT, SNEGSKA (reference sequence). Trimming took 0 bases from V and 3 from J, leaving 14 bases between them. CDR3 in amino acids: CSARDFGGTSNEKLFF. The CDR3 DNA is TGCAGTGCTAGAGATTTCGGTGGGACATCTAATGAAAAACTGTTTTTT.

The sample holds many counts of this clonotype. V is TRBV7-9 and J is TRBJ2-5; D unclear. Germline V gene sequence: CDR1 SEHNR, CDR2 FQNEAQ (reference sequence). V lost 1 base and J lost 0, with 9 bases in between. The CDR3 is 15 residues long. CDR3 sequence (DNA): TGTGCCAGCAGCTTAGGTGGCAAATACCAAGAGACCCAGTACTTC. Translation: CASSLGGKYQETQYF.

The rearrangement links TRBV5-1 to TRBJ1-1; the match to TRBD1 covers 8 bases. The CDR3 spans 14 residues. Germline V gene lookup returns CDR1 SGHRS and CDR2 YFSETQ. Unmatched junction bases numbered 6, after V lost 4 bases and J lost 4 bases. The CDR3 nucleotides read TGCGCCAGCAGCGCGCAGGGGGCGGCCACTGAAGCTTTCTTT. The encoded protein is CASSAQGAATEAFF.

Details on this clonotype: A read error is possible here, since a much larger clone lies one base away. CDR3 DNA sequence: TGTGCCACCAGCAGTGCCGGGACAGGGACCGGGAAGCTGTTTTTT. Protein product: CATSSAGTGTGKLFF. V usage is TRBV15 and J usage is TRBJ2-2; 9 nucleotides agree with TRBD1. Germline values: CDR1 LNHNV, CDR2 YYDKDF (reference sequence). The CDR3 contains 15 residues.

This clonotype has at least ten counts. The V call is TRBV25-1, the J call TRBJ1-2, with 10 bases matching TRBD1. Germline V lookup: CDR1 MGHDK, CDR2 SYGVNS. The CDR3 totals 17 residues. Trimming took 2 bases from V and 6 from J; bases not matched to a gene: 12. CDR3 nucleotides: TGTGCCAGCAGTGAAGCTGCCGGGACAGGGGAGGAGAATGGCTACACCTTC. Protein: CASSEAAGTGEENGYTF.

This clonotype was counted many times. V is TRBV9 and J is TRBJ1-1; 9 positions match TRBD1. The junction had 2 bases not matched to a gene; V was cut back by 2 bases and J by 6 bases. This CDR3 is 13 amino acids long. Germline assignment: CDR1 SGDLS and CDR2 YYNGEE. The CDR3 here is CASSVGTGPEAFF. The CDR3 nucleotides are TGTGCCAGCAGCGTGGGGACAGGGCCTGAAGCTTTCTTT.

As for this clonotype: This clone may be a read error of a much larger clone one base away. V gene TRBV29-1 combines with J gene TRBJ2-2; 7 nucleotides agree with TRBD1. The CDR3 contains 15 residues. J gave up 1 base and V 4 bases, and 6 bases lay outside the gene matches. Germline lookup yields CDR1 SQVTM and CDR2 ANQGSEA. The CDR3 region is CSVAGDRRNTGELFF. CDR3 nucleotides: TGCAGCGTTGCAGGGGACAGACGGAACACCGGGGAGCTGTTTTTT.

The chain joins TRBV5-5 to TRBJ2-7; TRBD1 aligns across 9 bases. The germline gives CDR1 SGHKS, CDR2 YYEKEE (reference sequence). The CDR3 length is 14 residues. Unmatched junction bases numbered 7, after V lost 3 bases and J lost 6 bases. DNA of the CDR3: TGTGCCAGCAGCTCCACAGGGGGCGCTTCCGAGCAGTACTTC. Its protein product is CASSSTGGASEQYF.

This clonotype was observed once. This rearrangement joins TRBV7-9 to TRBJ1-2; D possibly corresponds to TRBD1 (5 bases). Germline CDR1 is SEHNR and CDR2 is FQNEAQ (reference sequence). V lost 8 bases and J lost 5, with 27 bases in between. The CDR3 is 17 amino acids. As DNA, the CDR3 is TGTGCCAGCGGACAACGGACAAGGGGCAGGATTGCTTATGGCTACACCTTC. Its translation: CASGQRTRGRIAYGYTF.

Comment on this clonotype: One end of the junction varies from germline; a read error may be responsible. This chain uses TRBV6-1 with TRBJ1-1; 7 nucleotides line up with TRBD1. The CDR3 extends over 14 amino acids. Per germline, CDR1 MNHNS and CDR2 SASEGT. The CDR3 here is CAGSSGQRNTEAFF. CDR3 nucleotides: TGTGCCGGCAGTTCGGGACAGAGGAACACTGAAGCTTTCTTT.

The V gene is TRBV6-6, the J gene TRBJ2-5; 7 nucleotides line up with TRBD2. Germline CDR1 reads MNHNY; CDR2 reads SVGAGI (reference sequence). The CDR3 is 14 residues long. V lost 7 bases, J lost 11 bases, and 16 bases stayed unmatched. The CDR3 DNA sequence: TGTGCCAGCACCGATTTAAGGGGTCGGGGGGAGCAGTACTTC. Its protein is CASTDLRGRGEQYF.

The rearrangement uses TRBV15 and TRBJ2-5; tentatively, D is TRBD2 (6 bases). The length of the CDR3 is 12 residues. CDR1 is LNHNV and CDR2 is YYDKDF in the germline V gene (reference sequence). Deletions cut 5 bases from V and 4 bases from J, with 8 bases between. The CDR3 reads CATSGRRETQYF. Here the CDR3 DNA reads TGTGCCACCAGCGGGAGGCGAGAGACCCAGTACTTC.

This clonotype was found a few times. J is TRBJ2-5 and V is TRBV9; 8 nucleotides agree with TRBD2. The germline gives CDR1 SGDLS, CDR2 YYNGEE. This CDR3 is built from 14 residues. Unmatched junction bases numbered 9, after V lost 4 bases and J lost 7 bases. CDR3 sequence reads: CASSLTGGVGTQYF. The CDR3, as DNA: TGTGCCAGCAGCCTAACGGGGGGGGTCGGGACCCAGTACTTC. Full variable domain (outside the CDR3, taken from reference TRBV9 and TRBJ2-5): DSGVTQTPKHLITATGQRVTLRCSPRSGDLSVYWYQQSLDQGLQFLIQYYNGEERAKGNILERFSAQQFPDLHSELNLSSLELGDSALYFCASSLTGGVGTQYFGPGTRLLVL.

This clonotype occurred a few times. The gene calls are TRBV14 and TRBJ1-5; D ambiguous. Germline V CDR1 and CDR2: SGHDN, FVKESK. CDR3 length: 14 residues. V lost 4 bases and J 6 bases, leaving 13 bases between the germline ends. The CDR3 is CASSLSGPGQPQHF. CDR3 nucleotides: TGTGCCAGCAGCCTCAGTGGACCAGGTCAGCCCCAGCATTTT.

The chain is built from TRBV2 and TRBJ1-2, with D unclear. V was shortened by 3 bases and J by 8 bases, with 16 bases between the two germline ends. The germline V gene has CDR1 SNHLY and CDR2 FYNNEI. The CDR3 totals 14 residues. Here the CDR3 DNA reads TGTGCCAGCAGTGAGGCAAGGTTGGATCGGGGCTACACCTTC. This encodes CASSEARLDRGYTF.

Ten or more counts support this clonotype. The chain employs TRBV2 and TRBJ1-1, with 11 bases aligning to TRBD1. CDR1 is SNHLY and CDR2 is FYNNEI in the germline V gene. This CDR3 region has 14 residues. The V segment lost 8 bases and the J segment 0 bases; nucleotides outside the gene matches: 2. CDR3 coding DNA: TGTGCCAGCGGGACAGGGGGTATGAACACTGAAGCTTTCTTT. Protein: CASGTGGMNTEAFF.

Remarks on this clonotype: A much larger clone differs from this one at a single base, so this may be a read error. The rearrangement joins TRBV7-8 to TRBJ1-1, with D possibly TRBD1 on 5 matching bases. This CDR3 has 14 residues. The ends were cut back, 0 bases at V and 4 bases at J, with 9 bases in the middle. The germline gives CDR1 SGHVS, CDR2 FQNEAQ. Written as DNA, the CDR3 is TGTGCCAGCAGCTTAGCGCCGGGACCCACTGAAGCTTTCTTT. Translating it yields CASSLAPGPTEAFF.

This clonotype was detected many times. The CDR3 sequence: CASSDGVATNEKLFF. CDR3 DNA sequence: TGTGCCAGCAGTGACGGAGTTGCAACTAATGAAAAACTGTTTTTT. J is TRBJ1-4 and V is TRBV2; D is ambiguous. The CDR3 is 15 amino acids. Trimming took 3 bases from V and 0 from J, leaving 8 bases between them. Germline loops: CDR1 SNHLY, CDR2 FYNNEI.